This TCR beta chain was identified during a study of regulatory T cells in long-lasting Graves disease. Across the whole study: Newly diagnosed Graves' patients had taken antithyroid drugs under 3 months.

Arm-PCR of CDR3 regions and iRepertoire HTBI primers were used to build TCR beta libraries. TCRdb independently ran MiXCR on the multiplex PCR reads; one entry per CDR3 protein. The data contain hundreds of thousands of distinct CDR3 sequences, 16% of them singletons. Described time point: newly diagnosed GD, antithyroid drugs for less than 3 months. Extracted PBMC RNA gave rise to the TCR library. The data also belong to a second study, concerning T cells in Graves' hyperthyroidism and ophthalmopathy.

The sequence was collected from a woman between 25 and 40 years old with Graves disease. The sample here was peripheral blood mononuclear cells (PBMCs), taken at new diagnosis, from a patient treated with antithyroid drugs.

CDR3 sequence reads: CASNPEAGLNSPLHF. Written as DNA, the CDR3 is TGTGCCAGCAATCCGGAGGCAGGGCTTAATTCACCCCTCCACTTT. The rearrangement joins TRBV6-1 to TRBJ1-6; the D gene is possibly TRBD1 (5 bases). Germline V lookup: CDR1 MNHNS, CDR2 SASEGT. This CDR3 comprises 15 residues. The V end was cut by 7 bases, the J end by 6 bases, with 16 bases between.